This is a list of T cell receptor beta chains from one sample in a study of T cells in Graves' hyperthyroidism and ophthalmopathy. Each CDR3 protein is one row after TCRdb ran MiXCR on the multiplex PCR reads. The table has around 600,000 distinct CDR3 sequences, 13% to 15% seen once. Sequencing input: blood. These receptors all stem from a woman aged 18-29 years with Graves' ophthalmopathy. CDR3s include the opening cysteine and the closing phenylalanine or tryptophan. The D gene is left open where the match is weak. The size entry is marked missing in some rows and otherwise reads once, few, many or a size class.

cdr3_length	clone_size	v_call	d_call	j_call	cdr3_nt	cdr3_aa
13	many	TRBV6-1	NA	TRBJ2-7	TGTGCCAGCAGTGAACCGGCCCCGTGGGAGCAGTACTTC	CASSEPAPWEQYF
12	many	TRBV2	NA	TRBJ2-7	TGTGCCAGCAGTTATGACAGGTACGAGCAGTACTTC	CASSYDRYEQYF
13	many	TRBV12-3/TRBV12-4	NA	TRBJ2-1	TGTGCCAGCAGTTTTGAAAGGTCCAATGAGCAGTTCTTC	CASSFERSNEQFF
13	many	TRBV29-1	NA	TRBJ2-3	TGCAGCCCCCGACAGAGCGACACAGATACGCAGTATTTT	CSPRQSDTDTQYF
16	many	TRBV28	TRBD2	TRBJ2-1	TGTGCCAGCAGTGTCCGGTCTAGCGGGAATATGGGTGAGCAGTTCTTC	CASSVRSSGNMGEQFF
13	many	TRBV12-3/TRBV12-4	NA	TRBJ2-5	TGTGCCAGCAGGGGTGGCAGCCAAGAGACCCAGTACTTC	CASRGGSQETQYF
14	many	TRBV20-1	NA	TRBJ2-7	TGCAGTGCTAGAGATGGCGGATATACCTACGAGCAGTACTTC	CSARDGGYTYEQYF
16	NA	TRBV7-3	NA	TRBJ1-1	TGTGCCAGCAGCTTAGGCCCCCCACACCCGAACACTGAAGCTTTCTTT	CASSLGPPHPNTEAFF
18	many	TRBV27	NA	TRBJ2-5	TGTGCCAGCAGTTTATTGGGGCGTGTCGGACCGTACCAAGAGACCCAGTACTTC	CASSLLGRVGPYQETQYF
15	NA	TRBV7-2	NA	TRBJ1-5	TGTGCCAGCAGATCTAGCCCGGGACCCCAATACCCCCAGCATTTT	CASRSSPGPQYPQHF
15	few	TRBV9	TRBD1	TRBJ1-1	TGTGCCAGCAGCGTAGGAAGGGGGCCGGGCACTGAAGCTTTCTTT	CASSVGRGPGTEAFF
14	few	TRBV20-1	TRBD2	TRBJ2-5	TGCAGTGCTGGAACTAGCGGGCTTCAAGAGACCCAGTACTTC	CSAGTSGLQETQYF
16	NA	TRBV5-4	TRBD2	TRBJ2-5	TGTGCCAGCACCTTCGCCCGGACTAGCGGCCAAGAGACCCAGTACTTC	CASTFARTSGQETQYF
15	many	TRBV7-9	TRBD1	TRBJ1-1	TGTGCCAGCAGCTTAGGACAGGGGGCGCGCACTGAAGCTTTCTTT	CASSLGQGARTEAFF
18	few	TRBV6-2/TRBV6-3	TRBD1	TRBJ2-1	TGTGCCAGCAGTGCCGGGACAGGGGGACACAGCTCCTACAATGAGCAGTTCTTC	CASSAGTGGHSSYNEQFF
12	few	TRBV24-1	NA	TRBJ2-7	TGTGCCACCAGTGATTTTGCGACTAGGCAGTACTTC	CATSDFATRQYF
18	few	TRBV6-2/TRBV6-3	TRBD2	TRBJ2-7	TGTGCCAGCAGTTACCCCTACAGACTAGCGGGGCTCTCCTACGAGCAGTACTTC	CASSYPYRLAGLSYEQYF
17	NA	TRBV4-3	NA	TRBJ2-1	TGCGCCAGCAGCCAAGGGGTAAGCAGGGCGCATTTCAATGAGCAGTTCTTC	CASSQGVSRAHFNEQFF
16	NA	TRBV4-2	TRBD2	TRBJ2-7	TGTGCCAGCAGCCAAGGAGACCTAGCGGGAGAGCTCGAGCAGTACTTC	CASSQGDLAGELEQYF
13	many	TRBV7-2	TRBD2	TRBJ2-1	TGTGCCAGCAGCCCCGCTAGCGGCAATGAGCAGTTCTTC	CASSPASGNEQFF
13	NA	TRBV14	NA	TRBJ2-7	TGTGCCAGCAGCCAAGAATACTTCTACGAGCAGTACTTC	CASSQEYFYEQYF
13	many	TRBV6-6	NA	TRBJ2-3	TGTGCCAGCAGTTACGGGGGCGTAGATACGCAGTATTTT	CASSYGGVDTQYF
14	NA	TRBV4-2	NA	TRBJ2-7	TGTGCCAGCAGCCAAGATCCGAGGAAGGGAGAGCAGTACTTC	CASSQDPRKGEQYF
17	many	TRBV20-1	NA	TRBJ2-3	TGCAGTGCTCATCCCCGGGACCTCCTGCTGCGCACAGATACGCAGTATTTT	CSAHPRDLLLRTDTQYF
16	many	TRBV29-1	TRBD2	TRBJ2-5	TGCAGCGTGGGGGGGGCTAGCGGGAGACAGGGGGAGACCCAGTACTTC	CSVGGASGRQGETQYF
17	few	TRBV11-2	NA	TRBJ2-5	TGTGCCAGCAGCTCCTGGGGGGCAGGGATGTACCAAGAGACCCAGTACTTC	CASSSWGAGMYQETQYF
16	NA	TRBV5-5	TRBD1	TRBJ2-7	TGTGCCAGCAGCTTGGGCCCGGGACAGGAAGCCTACGAGCAGTACTTC	CASSLGPGQEAYEQYF
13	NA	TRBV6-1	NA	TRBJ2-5	TGTGCCAGCAGCCGTACATGGGAAGAGACCCAGTACTTC	CASSRTWEETQYF
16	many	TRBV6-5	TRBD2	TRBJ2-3	TGTGCCAGCAGTTACCATCGACGGGGGGGCACAGATACGCAGTATTTT	CASSYHRRGGTDTQYF
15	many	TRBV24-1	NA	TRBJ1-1	TGTGCCACCAGTGATTCAGGGCAGGGGTTCACTGAAGCTTTCTTT	CATSDSGQGFTEAFF
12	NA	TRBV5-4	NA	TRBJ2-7	TGTGCCAGCAGCTTGGGAGAGCGCGAGCAGTACTTC	CASSLGEREQYF
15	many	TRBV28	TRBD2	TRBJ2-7	TGTGCCAGCATACGAAGGAGCGGGAGAGGCTACGAGCAGTACTTC	CASIRRSGRGYEQYF
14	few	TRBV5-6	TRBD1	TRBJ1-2	TGTGCCAGCAGTTTTATTAGCGGACAGGACCGTTTCGCCTTC	CASSFISGQDRFAF
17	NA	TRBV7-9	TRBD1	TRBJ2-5	TGTGCCAGCAGCCCGCAAGGGGCAGGGGGCTCCCAAGAGACCCAGTACTTC	CASSPQGAGGSQETQYF
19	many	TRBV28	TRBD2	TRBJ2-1	TGTGCCAGCAGCCTACGGGGGACTAGCCCGAACTTCTCCTACAATGAGCAGTTCTTC	CASSLRGTSPNFSYNEQFF
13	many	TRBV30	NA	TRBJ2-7	TGTGCCTGGATGAAGGGAGCGTCCTACGAGCAGTACTTC	CAWMKGASYEQYF
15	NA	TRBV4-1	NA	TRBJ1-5	TGCGCCAGCAGCCAAGATACCAGGTATGGTCAGCCCCAGCATTTT	CASSQDTRYGQPQHF
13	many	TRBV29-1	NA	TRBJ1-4	TGCAGCGTTGTGATGGCAACTAATGAAAAACTGTTTTTT	CSVVMATNEKLFF
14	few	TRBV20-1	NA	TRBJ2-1	TGCAGTGCCAAGGAAGTGGAAGATTACAATGAGCAGTTCTTC	CSAKEVEDYNEQFF
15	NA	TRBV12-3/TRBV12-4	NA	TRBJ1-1	TGTGCCAGCAGCCCCGCGCGTGGGGGGACGGTGGGAGCTTTCTTT	CASSPARGGTVGAFF
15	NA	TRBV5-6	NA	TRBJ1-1	TGTGCCAGCAGCTTGAATAAGGGAACCTACACTGAAGCTTTCTTT	CASSLNKGTYTEAFF
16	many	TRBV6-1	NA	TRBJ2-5	TGTGCCAGCAGTGAAGAGGGACCGGACTTCCAAGAGACCCAGTACTTC	CASSEEGPDFQETQYF
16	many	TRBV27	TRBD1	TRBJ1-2	TGTGCCAGCAGTTTATGGGCAGGGGGCAGGTTGGATGGCTACACCTTC	CASSLWAGGRLDGYTF
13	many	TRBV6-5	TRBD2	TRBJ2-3	TGTGCCAGCAGTTACTCGGGGGGGGATACGCAGTATTTT	CASSYSGGDTQYF
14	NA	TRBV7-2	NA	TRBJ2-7	TGTGCCAGCAGCTCGTGGGGGGGCCCCTACGAGCAGTACTTC	CASSSWGGPYEQYF
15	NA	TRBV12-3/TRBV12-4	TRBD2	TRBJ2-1	TGTGCCAGCACAGAGGGACTAGGGGCTCTCAATGAGCAGTTCTTC	CASTEGLGALNEQFF
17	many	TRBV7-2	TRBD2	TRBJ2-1	TGTGCCAGCAGCTTAGTGTTCCTAGCGGGACCCTACAATGAGCAGTTCTTC	CASSLVFLAGPYNEQFF
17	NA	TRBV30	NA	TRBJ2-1	TGTGCCTTAGCTAGGGGGGCCCTTAGCAGCTCCTACAATGAGCAGTTCTTC	CALARGALSSSYNEQFF
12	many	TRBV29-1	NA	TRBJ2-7	TGCAGCGTTATGGACACTTGGGACGAGCAGTACTTC	CSVMDTWDEQYF
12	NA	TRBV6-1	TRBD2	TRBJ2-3	TGTGCCAGCAGTGGTACTAGCGGTACGCAGTATTTT	CASSGTSGTQYF
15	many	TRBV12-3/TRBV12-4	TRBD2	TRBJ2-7	TGTGCCAGCAGTGCGCGGGGGGGTCATATGTACGAGCAGTACTTC	CASSARGGHMYEQYF
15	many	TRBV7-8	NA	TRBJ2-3	TGTGCCAGCAGCTTAAGCCAGCGGGCGACAGATACGCAGTATTTT	CASSLSQRATDTQYF
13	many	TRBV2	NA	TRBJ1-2	TGTGCCAGCCTCGGGGGCGGCCTCTATGGCTACACCTTC	CASLGGGLYGYTF
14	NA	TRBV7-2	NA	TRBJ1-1	TGTGCCAGCAGCACGTCTTCGGGGAACACTGAAGCTTTCTTT	CASSTSSGNTEAFF
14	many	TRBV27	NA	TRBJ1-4	TGTGCCAGCAGTTTGAAAGGGGCTAATGAAAAACTGTTTTTT	CASSLKGANEKLFF